The 10 T cell receptor beta chains below all came from one sample that was sequenced in a study of OX40 agonist ivuxolimab in advanced cancers. Here immunoSEQ multiplex PCR was the method, and the copy in TCRdb shows in-frame clones only, minus some. The sample has around 80,000 clones, around 83% seen once. The sequencing here drew on CD4+ or CD8+ T cells sorted from blood, taken in a trial of the OX40 agonist ivuxolimab. The receptors originated from an adult with an advanced solid tumor such as melanoma, head and neck, liver or kidney cancer.

This sequence joins TRBV12-5 and TRBJ2-6; 9 positions agree with TRBD1. With 0 bases clipped from V and 4 bases from J, the junction kept 10 bases outside the gene matches. Germline V lookup: CDR1 LGHNT, CDR2 FRNRAP. This CDR3 has 19 amino acids. This CDR3 is CASGLVLGQGRLGANVLTF. The CDR3 nucleotides read TGTGCTAGTGGTTTGGTACTTGGACAGGGGAGGTTAGGGGCCAACGTCCTGACTTTC.

The V call is TRBV4-3, the J call TRBJ2-5; D remains ambiguous. Trimming took 1 base from V and 5 from J, leaving 8 bases between them. Germline V gene data show CDR1 as LGHNA and CDR2 as YSLEER. This CDR3 has 13 residues. CDR3 DNA: TGCGCCAGCAGCCAAGCAATAGGGGAGACCCAGTACTTC. This translates into CASSQAIGETQYF.

This clone was seen ten or more times. The V gene is TRBV18, the J gene TRBJ1-1; D ambiguous. Germline V CDR1 and CDR2: KGHSH, LQKENI. The CDR3 runs to 13 residues. Trimming shortened V by 3 bases and J by 0 bases, and 5 bases separated the two germline ends. Here the CDR3 DNA reads TGTGCCAGCTCACCTCCTATGAACACTGAAGCTTTCTTT. Translated, it gives CASSPPMNTEAFF. The full variable domain, completed using reference TRBV18 and TRBJ1-1, is NAGVMQNPRHLVRRRGQEARLRCSPMKGHSHVYWYRQLPEEGLKFMVYLQKENIIDESGMPKERFSAEFPKEGPSILRIQQVVRGDSAAYFCASSPPMNTEAFFGQGTRLTVV.

The chain is built from TRBV5-1 and TRBJ2-5; D remains ambiguous. Trimming pared 0 bases from V and 0 bases from J, leaving 6 bases between. From germline, CDR1 is SGHRS and CDR2 YFSETQ. This CDR3 spans 14 amino acids. The CDR3 DNA reads as TGCGCCAGCAGCTTGGTACAAAACCAAGAGACCCAGTACTTC. This gives the protein CASSLVQNQETQYF.

The rearrangement joins TRBV6-5 to TRBJ2-1, with 8 bases fitting TRBD2. Germline CDR1 reads MNHEY; CDR2 reads SVGAGI. The J segment lost 8 bases and the V segment lost 8 bases, leaving 14 bases of the junction unmatched. The CDR3 length is 15 residues. Here the CDR3 reads CASGKGLVVLDEQFF. In nucleotides, the CDR3 is TGTGCCAGCGGTAAGGGACTAGTGGTTTTGGATGAGCAGTTCTTC.

The V and J genes are TRBV9 and TRBJ1-1; D remains ambiguous. Germline V gene data show CDR1 as SGDLS and CDR2 as YYNGEE. V gave up 1 base and J gave up 0 bases, with 10 bases separating them. The CDR3 is made up of 15 amino acids. The DNA for the CDR3 is TGTGCCAGCAGCGTACTGGGCTCTATGAACACTGAAGCTTTCTTT. Encoded protein: CASSVLGSMNTEAFF.

The J gene is TRBJ1-1, the V gene TRBV27; tentatively, D is TRBD1 (6 bases). Trimming removed 4 bases from V and 9 bases from J, with 18 bases in between. The CDR3 runs 14 residues. The germline CDR1 and CDR2 sequences are MNHEY and SMNVEV (reference sequence). The CDR3 DNA reads TGTGCCAGCAGTTATAGTTCGAACAGGGAGAAAGCTTTCTTT. Translated, it gives CASSYSSNREKAFF.

For the CDR3, the DNA is TGTGCCACAACAGACCCTAACTATGGCTACACCTTC. Protein: CATTDPNYGYTF. The chain links TRBV11-2 to TRBJ1-2; D is uncertain. V dropped 10 bases and J dropped 0 bases, with 9 bases sitting between them. There are 12 residues in the CDR3. Germline values: CDR1 SGHAT, CDR2 FQNNGV.

The CDR3 here is CAFRTYSGYEQYF. The CDR3, as DNA: TGTGCCTTTCGGACATACTCGGGCTACGAGCAGTACTTC. V gene TRBV5-4 combines with J gene TRBJ2-7, with D perhaps matching TRBD1 (5 bases). The CDR3 is 13 residues long. V lost 10 bases, J lost 3 bases, and 17 bases lay in between. CDR1 and CDR2 (germline): SGHNT, YYREEE (reference sequence).

The chain recombines TRBV27 with TRBJ1-6, with D tentatively TRBD1 (5 bases). Germline loops: CDR1 MNHEY, CDR2 SMNVEV (reference sequence). The CDR3 has 13 amino acids. V lost 6 bases to trimming and J lost 3 bases, with 6 bases between them. CDR3 amino acids: CASRQVYNSPLHF. The CDR3 DNA is TGTGCCAGCAGACAGGTCTATAATTCACCCCTCCACTTT.